This T cell receptor beta chain was identified during a study of T-cell memory formation after mild COVID-19. TCRdb analysed the 5' RACE reads with MiXCR anew, one entry per CDR3 protein. The top ten clones hold about 12% of a sample with about half a million distinct CDR3 sequences, 15% to 20% of them seen once. The length of the CDR3 is 14 residues. Deletions cut 2 bases from V and 4 bases from J, with 11 bases between. The germline V gene encodes CDR1 MNHNY and CDR2 SVGAGI (reference sequence). The specimen was PBMCs or a T cell subset sorted from them (not recorded which). The receptor was derived from an adult woman who had mild COVID-19 (a few samples of this study predate the infection). Cell type and time point are not known. The V call is TRBV6-6, the J call TRBJ1-1; D gene ambiguous. CDR3 bases: TGTGCCAGCAGTTACGAACGGGGTACCACTGAAGCTTTCTTT. The encoded protein is CASSYERGTTEAFF.